The 21 T cell receptor beta chains given below trace back to one sample, sequenced in a study of blood T cell repertoires in COVID-19. Clones were read by immunoSEQ multiplex PCR, and TCRdb kept only the in-frame ones, dropping some. The sample shows 200,000 to 250,000 clones, less than 90% of them seen only once. The source material was peripheral blood. These receptors were taken from a man aged 60 to 69 with acute or convalescent COVID-19.

The chain carries TRBV7-2 and TRBJ1-6, with D tentatively TRBD1 (6 bases). Germline CDR1 reads SGHTA; CDR2 reads FQGNSA. CDR3 size: 17 residues. Trimming shortened V by 4 bases and J by 10 bases, and 23 bases separated the two germline ends. The CDR3 reads CASSSRTPGTSPSPLHF. For the CDR3, the DNA is TGTGCCAGCAGCTCACGAACCCCCGGGACAAGTCCCTCACCCCTCCACTTT.

The rearrangement links TRBV6-5 to TRBJ1-1; 7 nucleotides agree with TRBD1. J was trimmed by 5 bases and V by 5 bases; bases with no gene match: 11. This CDR3 has 15 amino acids. Germline V gives CDR1 MNHEY, CDR2 SVGAGI. The CDR3 bases are TGTGCCAGCAGTCGTCTGCAGGGGGGAGAAACTGAAGCTTTCTTT. Translation gives CASSRLQGGETEAFF.

The rearrangement joins TRBV5-6 to TRBJ2-7, with TRBD2 identical over 7 bases. J gave up 6 bases and V 3 bases, and 6 bases lay outside the gene matches. Germline V lookup: CDR1 SGHDT, CDR2 YYEEEE. The CDR3 sequence is 13 residues long. This chain's CDR3 is CASSYSREGEQYF. The CDR3 DNA sequence: TGTGCCAGCAGCTATAGCAGGGAGGGCGAGCAGTACTTC.

A remark on this clone: Within the sample, other DNA sequences also encode this same CDR3. The V call is TRBV30, the J call TRBJ1-1; maybe TRBD1 (5 bases). Germline CDR1 reads GTSNPN; CDR2 reads SVGIG (reference sequence). The CDR3 is made up of 13 amino acids. The chain's CDR3 is CVLDMRQNTEAFF. CDR3 bases: TGTGTCCTGGACATGAGGCAAAACACTGAAGCTTTCTTT.

CDR3 residues: CAWSESENQPQHF. In nucleotides, the CDR3 is TGTGCCTGGAGTGAATCGGAGAATCAGCCCCAGCATTTT. The V gene is TRBV30, the J gene TRBJ1-5; D is uncertain. The V end was cut by 1 base, the J end by 4 bases, with 8 bases between. Germline V gene lookup returns CDR1 GTSNPN and CDR2 SVGIG (reference sequence). This CDR3 has 13 amino acids.

The rearrangement joins TRBV24-1 to TRBJ2-5, with 8 positions matching TRBD2. J lost 4 bases, V lost 3 bases, and 9 bases had no gene match. There are 16 residues in the CDR3. Germline assignment: CDR1 KGHDR and CDR2 SFDVKD. DNA for the CDR3: TGTGCCACCAGTGATGACCGGACTAGCCCTGGAGAGACCCAGTACTTC. This sequence encodes CATSDDRTSPGETQYF.

This clone has only a few counts. V is TRBV2 and J is TRBJ2-7; 7 bases fit TRBD1. Germline trimming cut 4 bases from V and 0 bases from J; bases unmatched to any gene: 6. Germline V lookup: CDR1 SNHLY, CDR2 FYNNEI. The length of the CDR3 is 15 residues. CDR3 in DNA: TGTGCCAGCAGTGTCCAGGGGGTCCCCTCCTACGAGCAGTACTTC. It is translated as CASSVQGVPSYEQYF.

This rearrangement joins TRBV15 to TRBJ2-1; D possibly corresponds to TRBD2 (6 bases). CDR3 size: 17 residues. V was clipped by 4 bases and J by 0 bases, with 16 bases between them. Germline V gene lookup returns CDR1 LNHNV and CDR2 YYDKDF (reference sequence). CDR3: CATSISGPFSSYNEQFF. CDR3 sequence (DNA): TGTGCCACCAGCATTAGCGGACCTTTTAGCTCCTACAATGAGCAGTTCTTC.

The DNA of the CDR3 is TGTGCCACCAGTGAGGGGACTCAGGGGGCCTACGAGCAGTACTTC. Protein: CATSEGTQGAYEQYF. V and J are TRBV24-1 and TRBJ2-7; the D gene is possibly TRBD1 (7 bases). The CDR3 covers 15 residues. Germline CDR1 reads KGHDR; CDR2 reads SFDVKD. Trimming stripped 4 bases from V and 2 bases from J, with 14 bases between.

The chain employs TRBV27 and TRBJ2-5; 7 bases agree with TRBD2. V lost 2 bases to trimming and J lost 5 bases; unmatched junction nucleotides: 5. The CDR3 consists of 14 residues. Per the germline V gene, CDR1 is MNHEY and CDR2 is SMNVEV (reference sequence). The CDR3 spells CASSLAGAQETQYF. The CDR3 bases are TGTGCCAGCAGTTTAGCGGGAGCTCAGGAGACCCAGTACTTC.

J is TRBJ2-2 and V is TRBV13; 8 bases align to TRBD1. The ends lost 3 bases at V and 2 bases at J; junction bases unmatched: 5. The CDR3 covers 16 residues. Germline CDR1 and CDR2: PRHDT and FYEKMQ (reference sequence). CDR3: CASSFGQGGNTGELFF. CDR3 nucleotides: TGTGCCAGCAGCTTCGGACAGGGAGGAAACACCGGGGAGCTGTTTTTT.

V is TRBV5-3 and J is TRBJ2-1, with 7 bases aligning to TRBD2. TRBV5-3 is classed as an ORF, of uncertain function. This CDR3 has 14 amino acids. Trimming cost V 5 bases and J 0 bases; bases outside gene matches: 2. CDR3 bases: TGTGCCAGAAGTCGACTAGCCTCCTACAATGAGCAGTTCTTC. Protein product: CARSRLASYNEQFF.

The chain has TRBV29-1 and TRBJ2-3; D is possibly TRBD1 (5 bases). V dropped 3 bases and J dropped 4 bases, with 23 bases sitting between them. Germline lookup yields CDR1 SQVTM and CDR2 ANQGSEA. This CDR3 spans 17 amino acids. The CDR3, as DNA: TGCAGCGTTGAGGCCCCCCCGGCGGACAAGGGGCCAGATACGCAGTATTTT. Its translation is CSVEAPPADKGPDTQYF.

This clone was detected only once. This chain joins TRBV5-4 and TRBJ2-1; 7 positions agree with TRBD2. In germline, CDR1 is SGHNT, CDR2 YYREEE (reference sequence). The CDR3 has 15 residues. V was pared by 0 bases and J by 9 bases, with 9 bases of the junction left unmatched. The CDR3 loop is CASSLEGAGATEQFF. The DNA of the CDR3 is TGTGCCAGCAGCTTGGAAGGGGCGGGAGCCACTGAGCAGTTCTTC.

The V call is TRBV19, the J call TRBJ2-3; TRBD1 matches at 7 bases. The CDR3 has 17 residues. Trimming removed 5 bases from V and 2 bases from J; junction bases left unmatched: 13. Germline V lookup: CDR1 LNHDA, CDR2 SQIVND (reference sequence). This CDR3 reads CASSSRRGGGLTDTQYF. CDR3 coding DNA: TGTGCCAGTAGTTCTCGACGAGGGGGCGGCCTCACAGATACGCAGTATTTT.

In this sample, this clone turned up once. The chain employs TRBV30 and TRBJ1-2; perhaps TRBD1 as D (6 bases). CDR1 and CDR2 (germline): GTSNPN, SVGIG (reference sequence). V was trimmed by 5 bases and J by 12 bases, leaving 19 bases between them. The CDR3 extends over 12 amino acids. The CDR3 DNA follows: TGTGCCTGGGACTTTTTAGGGAAGGGGGACACCTTC. Protein: CAWDFLGKGDTF.

The chain recombines TRBV5-4 with TRBJ2-5, with 7 bases lining up with TRBD1. Looked up from germline, CDR1 is SGHNT and CDR2 is YYREEE (reference sequence). The V gene end was trimmed by 3 bases and the J gene end by 5 bases; junction bases not matched to a gene: 10. This CDR3 is 15 amino acids long. CDR3 loop: CASSSGTAPRETQYF. The CDR3 nucleotides read TGTGCCAGCAGCTCCGGGACAGCTCCGAGGGAGACCCAGTACTTC.

This chain links TRBV15 with TRBJ1-1, with D tentatively TRBD1 (6 bases). Germline loops: CDR1 LNHNV, CDR2 YYDKDF (reference sequence). Trimming took off 5 bases at V and 4 bases at J, with 11 bases between the two ends. The CDR3 loop spans 13 amino acids. The CDR3 is CATSSEGGTEAFF. For the CDR3, the DNA is TGTGCCACCAGCTCAGAAGGGGGCACTGAAGCTTTCTTT.

V usage is TRBV5-6 and J usage is TRBJ1-6; TRBD1 matches 8 bases. The germline CDR1 and CDR2 sequences are SGHDT and YYEEEE. The trim removed 4 bases at V and 9 bases at J, leaving 6 bases unmatched. This CDR3 region has 14 residues. The chain's CDR3 is CASSQITGGSPLHF. DNA for the CDR3: TGTGCCAGCAGCCAAATCACAGGGGGTTCACCCCTCCACTTT.

The rearrangement links TRBV9 to TRBJ2-7; tentatively, D is TRBD2 (6 bases). The germline V gene encodes CDR1 SGDLS and CDR2 YYNGEE. The V gene lost 0 bases and the J gene lost 0 bases, with 10 bases spanning the gap. The CDR3 runs to 15 residues. The CDR3 spells CASSVEGGDSYEQYF. In nucleotides, the CDR3 is TGTGCCAGCAGCGTAGAGGGCGGGGACTCCTACGAGCAGTACTTC.

This clone has only a few counts. The rearrangement uses TRBV7-2 and TRBJ2-1; TRBD2 aligns across 11 bases. Per the germline V gene, CDR1 is SGHTA and CDR2 is FQGNSA. The CDR3 is made up of 15 amino acids. V shed 1 base and J 6 bases; nucleotides not matched to a gene: 2. The CDR3 reads CASSLGLAGSNEQFF. For the CDR3, the DNA is TGTGCCAGCAGCTTAGGACTAGCGGGGAGCAATGAGCAGTTCTTC.